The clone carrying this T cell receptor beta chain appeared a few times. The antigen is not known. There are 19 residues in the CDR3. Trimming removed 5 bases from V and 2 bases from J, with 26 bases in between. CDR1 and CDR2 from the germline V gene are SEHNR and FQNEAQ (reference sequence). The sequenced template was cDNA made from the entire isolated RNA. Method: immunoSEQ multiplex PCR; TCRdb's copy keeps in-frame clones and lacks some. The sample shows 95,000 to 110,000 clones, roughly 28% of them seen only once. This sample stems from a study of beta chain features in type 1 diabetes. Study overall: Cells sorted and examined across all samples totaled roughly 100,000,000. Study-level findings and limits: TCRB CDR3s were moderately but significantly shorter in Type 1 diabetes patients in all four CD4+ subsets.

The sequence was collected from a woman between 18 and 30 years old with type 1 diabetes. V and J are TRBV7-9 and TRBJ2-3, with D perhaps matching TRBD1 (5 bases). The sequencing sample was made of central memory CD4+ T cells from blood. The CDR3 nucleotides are TGTGCCAGCAGCCCAACTCAGGGTCGGAGCCAGAGGTCCACAGATACGCAGTATTTT. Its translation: CASSPTQGRSQRSTDTQYF.